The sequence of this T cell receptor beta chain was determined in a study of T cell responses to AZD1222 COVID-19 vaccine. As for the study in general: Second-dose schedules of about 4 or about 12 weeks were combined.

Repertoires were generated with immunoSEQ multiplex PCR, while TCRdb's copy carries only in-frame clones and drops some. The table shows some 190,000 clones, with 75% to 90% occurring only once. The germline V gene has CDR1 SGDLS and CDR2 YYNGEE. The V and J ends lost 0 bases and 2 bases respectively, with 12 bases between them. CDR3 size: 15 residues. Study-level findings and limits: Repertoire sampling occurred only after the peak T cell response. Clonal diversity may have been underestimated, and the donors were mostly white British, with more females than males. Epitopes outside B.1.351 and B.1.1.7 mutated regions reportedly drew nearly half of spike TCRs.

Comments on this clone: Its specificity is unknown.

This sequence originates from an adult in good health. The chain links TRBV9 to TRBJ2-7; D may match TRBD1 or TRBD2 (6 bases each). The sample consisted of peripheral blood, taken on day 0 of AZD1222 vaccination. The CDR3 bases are TGTGCCAGCAGCGTAGAACCGGGGGCGGCCTACGAGCAGTACTTC. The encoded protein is CASSVEPGAAYEQYF.